This TCR beta chain was sequenced during a study of T cells in Graves' hyperthyroidism and ophthalmopathy. It was uncontrolled infection, other autoimmune disease, pregnancy or lactation that excluded patients. PBMCs were collected from a 10 ml volume of fresh peripheral blood. Notes on this clonotype: Its antigen is currently unknown.

This CDR3 comprises 15 residues. The V gene lost 4 bases and the J gene lost 7 bases, with 17 bases spanning the gap. CDR1 is MNHNS and CDR2 is SASEGT in the germline V gene. Study-wide results and caveats: Blood samples included most of the expanded thyroid clonotypes exceeding 0.001. The model predicted ophthalmopathy a median around six months before onset.

It was RNA transcripts that yielded the amplified TCR beta CDR3 regions. A first-round RT-PCR of the TCR CDR3 used the HTBI primer set. Each CDR3 protein is one row after TCRdb ran MiXCR on the multiplex PCR reads. The sample contains around 350,000 distinct CDR3 sequences, 17% of which appear only once. The receptor's source is a woman aged 30 to 39 with Graves' hyperthyroidism that later progressed to Graves' ophthalmopathy. The material sequenced was blood. V gene TRBV6-1 combines with J gene TRBJ2-1; D may be TRBD1 (6 bases). CDR3: CASSVFLGALNEQFF. Written as DNA, the CDR3 is TGTGCCAGCAGTGTGTTCCTGGGGGCATTAAATGAGCAGTTCTTC.